The 19 T cell receptor beta chains given below trace back to one sample, sequenced in a study of blood T cell repertoires in COVID-19. Measured with immunoSEQ multiplex PCR; TCRdb has only the in-frame clones, and not every one. The sample holds around 150,000 clones, about four fifths seen once. The specimen was peripheral blood. Receptors were obtained from a woman aged 80 or older with acute or convalescent COVID-19.

This rearrangement joins TRBV27 to TRBJ1-5; 8 nucleotides match TRBD1. This CDR3 comprises 16 residues. The germline V gene encodes CDR1 MNHEY and CDR2 SMNVEV (reference sequence). V dropped 5 bases and J dropped 1; count of bases not matched to a gene: 7. In DNA form, the CDR3 reads TGTGCCAGCAGTCCGAGGACAGGGTCAAGCAATCAGCCCCAGCATTTT. Protein product: CASSPRTGSSNQPQHF.

V is TRBV30 and J is TRBJ1-6; D remains unclear. CDR1 GTSNPN and CDR2 SVGIG come from the germline V gene (reference sequence). Deletions cut 8 bases from V and 7 bases from J, with 18 bases between. CDR3 length: 14 amino acids. In DNA, the CDR3 is TGTGCCCGGAAGGAGGGTGGGAAGAATTCACCCCTCCACTTT. Encoded protein: CARKEGGKNSPLHF.

This chain joins TRBV18 and TRBJ1-5; the match to TRBD1 covers 8 bases. The CDR3 sequence is 16 residues long. Trimming took 0 bases from V and 6 from J; bases not matched to a gene: 7. CDR1 and CDR2 from the germline V gene are KGHSH and LQKENI. The CDR3, as DNA: TGTGCCAGCTCACCACCCGGGACAGGAGTAAGTCAGCCCCAGCATTTT. This gives the protein CASSPPGTGVSQPQHF.

The table lists this clone with a few counts. The J gene is TRBJ1-2, the V gene TRBV19, with TRBD1 identical over 8 bases. CDR3 size: 15 residues. With 5 bases clipped from V and 5 bases from J, the junction kept 10 bases outside the gene matches. The germline CDR1 and CDR2 sequences are LNHDA and SQIVND (reference sequence). CDR3 amino acids: CASSGYGTGAYGYTF. The DNA for the CDR3 is TGTGCCAGTAGTGGTTATGGGACAGGAGCATATGGCTACACCTTC.

The V gene is TRBV7-8, the J gene TRBJ1-5; the D is unclear. The CDR3 runs to 16 residues. The V end lost 4 bases, the J end lost 2 bases, and 15 bases lay between the germline ends. Germline V gene data show CDR1 as SGHVS and CDR2 as FQNEAQ. The DNA for the CDR3 is TGTGCCAGCAGCTATCGTGCGGGAACCGGCAATCAGCCCCAGCATTTT. Protein: CASSYRAGTGNQPQHF.

Notes on this clone: The sample has other DNA sequences that encode this CDR3 too. CDR3 loop: CASSQGASTDTQYF. The CDR3, as DNA: TGTGCCAGCTCACAGGGGGCGAGTACAGATACGCAGTATTTT. The genes are TRBV18 and TRBJ2-3; TRBD1 matches 7 bases. The germline CDR1 and CDR2 sequences are KGHSH and LQKENI. Germline trimming cut 4 bases from V and 3 bases from J; bases unmatched to any gene: 4. The CDR3 sequence is 14 residues long.

This rearrangement joins TRBV11-2 to TRBJ1-1, with D possibly TRBD1 on 6 matching bases. With 5 bases removed from V and 5 bases from J, the gap between germline ends came to 15 bases. Germline V lookup: CDR1 SGHAT, CDR2 FQNNGV. The CDR3 has 14 residues. The CDR3 region is CASSPGQWGTEAFF. For the CDR3, the DNA is TGTGCCAGCAGCCCCGGACAGTGGGGGACTGAAGCTTTCTTT.

The V and J genes are TRBV11-2 and TRBJ2-3, with TRBD1 identical over 7 bases. This CDR3 comprises 15 residues. CDR1 is SGHAT, CDR2 FQNNGV, per germline. Trimming took 4 bases from V and 5 from J; bases not matched to a gene: 9. The CDR3 nucleotides read TGTGCCAGCAGCTCCCGACAGGGAAGGGTAGATACGCAGTATTTT. This encodes CASSSRQGRVDTQYF.

The chain uses TRBV7-2 and TRBJ2-1; D not certain. Trimming left V 5 bases short and J 8 bases short, with 10 bases between. Germline values: CDR1 SGHTA, CDR2 FQGNSA. The CDR3 totals 12 residues. CDR3 sequence: CASSPSRYEQFF. The CDR3 nucleotides are TGTGCCAGCAGCCCGAGTCGCTATGAGCAGTTCTTC.

This chain uses TRBV2 with TRBJ1-5; TRBD1 agrees at 7 bases. After removal of 6 bases from V and 0 bases from J, the junction contained 5 bases not matched to a gene. The CDR3 length is 15 residues. CDR1 SNHLY and CDR2 FYNNEI come from the germline V gene. The CDR3 DNA reads TGTGCCAGCAGCGCTACAGGGGCTAGCAATCAGCCCCAGCATTTT. The encoded protein is CASSATGASNQPQHF.

This chain connects TRBV28 to TRBJ2-1; possible D gene TRBD2, 6 bases. CDR1 and CDR2 from the germline V gene are MDHEN and SYDVKM. Trimming took off 2 bases at V and 1 base at J, with 12 bases between the two ends. The CDR3 covers 16 residues. CDR3 DNA sequence: TGTGCCAGCAGTTTAATAGCGGCGGGTTCCTACAATGAGCAGTTCTTC. The encoded protein is CASSLIAAGSYNEQFF.

J is TRBJ1-6 and V is TRBV7-9, with D perhaps matching TRBD1 (6 bases). The CDR3 runs 14 residues. Germline V gives CDR1 SEHNR, CDR2 FQNEAQ (reference sequence). V lost 6 bases and J lost 7, with 13 bases in between. CDR3 sequence reads: CASSSGVWNSPLHF. For the CDR3, the DNA is TGTGCCAGCAGTTCAGGGGTTTGGAATTCACCCCTCCACTTT.

The chain links TRBV5-1 to TRBJ1-3; no clear D. CDR3 length equals 15 residues. Trimming pared 0 bases from V and 1 base from J, leaving 8 bases between. CDR1 is SGHRS, CDR2 YFSETQ, per germline. CDR3 nucleotide sequence: TGCGCCAGCAGCTTGGATATGGCATCTGGAAACACCATATATTTT. This encodes CASSLDMASGNTIYF.

This chain connects TRBV5-1 to TRBJ1-2; 10 bases agree with TRBD1. CDR3 length: 13 residues. Per germline, CDR1 SGHRS and CDR2 YFSETQ. V shed 4 bases and J 5 bases; nucleotides not matched to a gene: 2. The CDR3 bases are TGCGCCAGCAGCGCGGACAGGGGGTATGGCTACACCTTC. It yields the protein CASSADRGYGYTF.

The CDR3 spells CASSAQGADTEAFF. CDR3 bases: TGTGCCAGCAGTGCACAGGGGGCGGACACTGAAGCTTTCTTT. The genes are TRBV2 and TRBJ1-1; 9 bases are shared with TRBD1. Unmatched junction bases numbered 3, after V lost 4 bases and J lost 3 bases. Germline V gene data show CDR1 as SNHLY and CDR2 as FYNNEI. The CDR3 is 14 residues long.

This chain joins TRBV19 and TRBJ2-1, with D perhaps matching TRBD1 (6 bases). Germline-derived CDR1 and CDR2 are LNHDA and SQIVND (reference sequence). CDR3 length: 15 residues. Between the trimmed V and J ends, which lost 6 bases and 2 bases, there was a span of 14 bases. The DNA of the CDR3 is TGTGCCAGTAGGCAAAGGGCAGGGGCCTACAATGAGCAGTTCTTC. It codes for CASRQRAGAYNEQFF.

V is TRBV11-3 and J is TRBJ2-1; D is undetermined. Looked up from germline, CDR1 is SGHNT and CDR2 is YENEEA. The V end lost 1 base, the J end lost 7 bases, and 5 bases lay between the germline ends. CDR3 length: 12 residues. The CDR3 sequence is CASSLGSNEQFF. The DNA for the CDR3 is TGTGCCAGCAGCTTAGGTTCAAATGAGCAGTTCTTC.

The chain links TRBV21-1 to TRBJ1-5. TRBV21-1 is termed a pseudogene. The CDR3 spans 15 residues. In DNA form, the CDR3 reads TGTGCCAGCCGATGGCGAGTACCTAGCGGTCAGCCCCAGCATTTT. This sequence encodes CASRWRVPSGQPQHF.

Only one count was recorded for this clone. The V gene is TRBV9, the J gene TRBJ2-5; 8 nucleotides agree with TRBD2. CDR1 and CDR2 from the germline V gene are SGDLS and YYNGEE. V lost 1 base, J lost 1 base, and 3 bases stayed unmatched. The CDR3 loop spans 15 amino acids. The CDR3 DNA sequence: TGTGCCAGCAGCGTACTCGGGGGGGCCCAAGAGACCCAGTACTTC. As protein: CASSVLGGAQETQYF.